The 20 T cell receptor beta chains presented below share a single source sample, sequenced in a study of blood T cell repertoires in COVID-19. Sequencing used immunoSEQ multiplex PCR; TCRdb keeps in-frame clones, though not all of them. The table includes about 180,000 clones, less than 85% detected once. Sequencing was performed on peripheral blood. The origin of the receptors is a woman in her fifties or sixties with COVID-19, enrolled during active disease.

The genes are TRBV4-3 and TRBJ2-1, with TRBD2 identical over 8 bases. This CDR3 has 11 residues. The V segment lost 6 bases and the J segment 13 bases; nucleotides outside the gene matches: 5. The V gene's germline CDR1 is LGHNA and CDR2 YSLEER. This CDR3 reads CASSREGLQFF. The CDR3 DNA sequence: TGCGCCAGCAGTCGGGAGGGCCTCCAGTTCTTC.

This chain uses TRBV30 with TRBJ2-7, with 14 bases identical to TRBD2. This CDR3 contains 15 residues. Germline lookup yields CDR1 GTSNPN and CDR2 SVGIG (reference sequence). Trimming took 8 bases from V and 6 from J; bases not matched to a gene: 12. Here the CDR3 reads CASLRLAGGPGEQYF. The CDR3 DNA reads TGTGCCAGCCTCCGACTAGCGGGAGGGCCGGGCGAGCAGTACTTC. Combining the CDR3 with reference TRBV30 and TRBJ2-7 gives the whole variable domain SQTIHQWPATLVQPVGSPLSLECTVEGTSNPNLYWYRQAAGRGLQLLFYSVGIGQISSEVPQNLSASRPQDRQFILSSKKLLLSDSGFYLCASLRLAGGPGEQYFGPGTRLTVT.

This clone showed up just a few times. The chain is built from TRBV2 and TRBJ2-2; tentatively, D is TRBD2 (6 bases). Germline CDR1 is SNHLY and CDR2 is FYNNEI. The CDR3 runs 14 residues. The V end was cut by 6 bases, the J end by 9 bases, with 17 bases between. The DNA of the CDR3 is TGTGCCAGCAGCAGACTAGTTCCCCACCGGGAGCTGTTTTTT. Protein product: CASSRLVPHRELFF.

The chain links TRBV6-6 to TRBJ2-7, with unresolved D. Per germline, CDR1 MNHNY and CDR2 SVGAGI (reference sequence). V lost 7 bases and J lost 7, with 20 bases in between. The CDR3 contains 14 residues. The CDR3 region has the DNA TGTGCCAGCACCCCGCACCAATTCTTCGGGGAGCAGTACTTC. Its translation is CASTPHQFFGEQYF.

The chain links TRBV11-3 to TRBJ2-5; 8 nucleotides align to TRBD1. The CDR3 is 16 amino acids. Per germline, CDR1 SGHNT and CDR2 YENEEA. J was trimmed by 5 bases and V by 1 base; bases with no gene match: 9. CDR3 in amino acids: CASSLGASGGLETQYF. The CDR3 DNA reads TGTGCCAGCAGCTTAGGGGCGTCAGGGGGCCTGGAGACCCAGTACTTC.

The chain has TRBV6-2 or TRBV6-3 and TRBJ2-7, with 7 positions matching TRBD1. The V gene's germline CDR1 is MNHEY and CDR2 SVGEGT. The CDR3 length is 15 residues. Trimming removed 5 bases from V and 6 bases from J; junction bases left unmatched: 13. This CDR3 is CASSLGQEINGEQYV. CDR3 DNA: TGTGCCAGCAGTCTCGGACAGGAAATCAATGGCGAGCAGTACGTC.

This chain uses TRBV5-3 with TRBJ1-1; 7 bases map to TRBD1. TRBV5-3 is identified as an open reading frame with a role that is uncertain. V was pared by 3 bases and J by 3 bases, with 5 bases of the junction left unmatched. This CDR3 spans 14 amino acids. The CDR3 bases are TGTGCCAGAAGCTGGGGGACAGCCGACACTGAAGCTTTCTTT. The encoded protein is CARSWGTADTEAFF.

This rearrangement joins TRBV7-2 to TRBJ2-1; the match to TRBD2 covers 7 bases. The CDR3 extends over 16 amino acids. The V gene end was trimmed by 0 bases and the J gene end by 6 bases; junction bases not matched to a gene: 8. CDR1 SGHTA and CDR2 FQGNSA come from the germline V gene. CDR3 loop: CASSLAGGPLSNEQFF. The CDR3 nucleotides are TGTGCCAGCAGCTTAGCGGGAGGGCCTCTAAGCAATGAGCAGTTCTTC.

This clone is a singleton in its sample. The gene calls are TRBV6-5 and TRBJ1-2; 7 positions agree with TRBD1. The CDR3 sequence is 14 residues long. Germline-derived CDR1 and CDR2 are MNHEY and SVGAGI. V shed 8 bases and J 2 bases; nucleotides not matched to a gene: 8. CDR3 residues: CASHWGTENYGYTF. CDR3 coding DNA: TGTGCCAGCCATTGGGGGACAGAGAACTATGGCTACACCTTC.

This chain joins TRBV28 and TRBJ1-2; D ambiguous. CDR1 MDHEN and CDR2 SYDVKM come from the germline V gene. This CDR3 has 12 amino acids. Trimming removed 6 bases from V and 4 bases from J, with 9 bases in between. The CDR3 sequence is CASRIDIYGYTF. CDR3 nucleotide sequence: TGTGCCAGCAGAATAGACATCTATGGCTACACCTTC.

The chain has TRBV28 and TRBJ2-7; D not certain. This CDR3 spans 13 amino acids. Germline V CDR1 and CDR2: MDHEN, SYDVKM. Trimming stripped 5 bases from V and 0 bases from J, with 8 bases between. CDR3 sequence reads: CASSKTLSYEQYV. The DNA for the CDR3 is TGTGCCAGCAGTAAGACACTCTCCTACGAGCAGTACGTC.

The chain combines TRBV29-1 with TRBJ1-2, with 8 bases aligning to TRBD1. V lost 4 bases to trimming and J lost 3 bases; unmatched junction nucleotides: 4. Germline V gene sequence: CDR1 SQVTM, CDR2 ANQGSEA. This CDR3 region has 13 residues. The DNA for the CDR3 is TGCAGCGTTGGCGTGGGACAGGACTATGGCTACACCTTC. As protein: CSVGVGQDYGYTF.

The CDR3 loop is CAASVGLSGNTIYF. CDR3 coding DNA: TGTGCCGCCTCAGTGGGACTCTCTGGAAACACCATATATTTT. The chain carries TRBV3-1 (or the pseudogene TRBV3-2) and TRBJ1-3, with D perhaps matching TRBD1 (5 bases). Germline CDR1 and CDR2: LGHDT and YNNKEL (reference sequence). The CDR3 contains 14 residues. The V end lost 11 bases, the J end lost 0 bases, and 14 bases lay between the germline ends.

The CDR3 sequence: CASSEDLRGSNTGELFF. CDR3 coding DNA: TGTGCCAGCAGTGAAGACTTGCGGGGGTCGAACACCGGGGAGCTGTTTTTT. J is TRBJ2-2 and V is TRBV2; 7 nucleotides match TRBD2. Germline trimming cut 1 base from V and 0 bases from J; bases unmatched to any gene: 5. The V gene's germline CDR1 is SNHLY and CDR2 FYNNEI. This CDR3 comprises 17 residues.

The chain employs TRBV6-5 and TRBJ2-7, with D perhaps TRBD2 (6 bases). Trimming took off 7 bases at V and 0 bases at J, with 16 bases between the two ends. Per the germline V gene, CDR1 is MNHEY and CDR2 is SVGAGI. The CDR3 length is 15 residues. CDR3 bases: TGTGCCAGCACCCGCGGGACTCCCAGCTCCTACGAGCAGTACGTC. This sequence encodes CASTRGTPSSYEQYV.

The chain joins TRBV21-1 to TRBJ2-4; no DNA check was done on the table's D call, TRBD2. TRBV21-1 has pseudogene status. The CDR3 loop spans 17 amino acids. The CDR3, as DNA: TGTGCCAGCAGCAAACTCTGGGGCCGGGAGCTGGGGAACATTCAGTACTTC. Encoded protein: CASSKLWGRELGNIQYF.

This rearrangement joins TRBV3-1 (or the pseudogene TRBV3-2) to TRBJ1-3; 9 nucleotides match TRBD1. From germline, CDR1 is LGHDT and CDR2 YNNKEL (reference sequence). This CDR3 contains 18 residues. The J segment lost 0 bases and the V segment lost 2 bases, leaving 8 bases of the junction unmatched. The CDR3 DNA is TGTGCCAGCAGCCAACGGGTCGACAGGGGGAACTCTGGAAACACCATATATTTT. Translated: CASSQRVDRGNSGNTIYF.

The gene calls are TRBV2 and TRBJ2-5; no clear D gene. The germline V and J ends were trimmed by 3 bases and 5 bases, with 4 bases remaining between them. The germline V gene encodes CDR1 SNHLY and CDR2 FYNNEI. The CDR3 spans 11 residues. As DNA, the CDR3 is TGTGCCAGCAGTGACTTCGAGACCCAGTACTTC. It specifies CASSDFETQYF. The complete variable domain, with remaining parts taken from reference TRBV2 and TRBJ2-5, reads EPEVTQTPSHQVTQMGQEVILRCVPISNHLYFYWYRQILGQKVEFLVSFYNNEISEKSEIFDDQFSVERPDGSNFTLKIRSTKLEDSAMYFCASSDFETQYFGPGTRLLVL.

This sequence joins TRBV2 and TRBJ2-5; 7 bases fit TRBD2. V shed 7 bases and J 7 bases; nucleotides not matched to a gene: 18. Germline CDR1 is SNHLY and CDR2 is FYNNEI. CDR3 size: 16 residues. The DNA of the CDR3 is TGTGCCAGCACGGAAAATTCGGGGGGAGGCTCGGGGACCCAGTACTTC. Translated, it gives CASTENSGGGSGTQYF.

The V gene is TRBV4-3, the J gene TRBJ1-5, with 9 bases fitting TRBD1. Germline values: CDR1 LGHNA, CDR2 YSLEER. Trimming removed 6 bases from V and 6 bases from J; junction bases left unmatched: 6. The CDR3 is 14 residues long. Here the CDR3 reads CASSPNRGRQPQHF. CDR3 coding DNA: TGCGCCAGCAGTCCAAACAGGGGGCGTCAGCCCCAGCATTTT.